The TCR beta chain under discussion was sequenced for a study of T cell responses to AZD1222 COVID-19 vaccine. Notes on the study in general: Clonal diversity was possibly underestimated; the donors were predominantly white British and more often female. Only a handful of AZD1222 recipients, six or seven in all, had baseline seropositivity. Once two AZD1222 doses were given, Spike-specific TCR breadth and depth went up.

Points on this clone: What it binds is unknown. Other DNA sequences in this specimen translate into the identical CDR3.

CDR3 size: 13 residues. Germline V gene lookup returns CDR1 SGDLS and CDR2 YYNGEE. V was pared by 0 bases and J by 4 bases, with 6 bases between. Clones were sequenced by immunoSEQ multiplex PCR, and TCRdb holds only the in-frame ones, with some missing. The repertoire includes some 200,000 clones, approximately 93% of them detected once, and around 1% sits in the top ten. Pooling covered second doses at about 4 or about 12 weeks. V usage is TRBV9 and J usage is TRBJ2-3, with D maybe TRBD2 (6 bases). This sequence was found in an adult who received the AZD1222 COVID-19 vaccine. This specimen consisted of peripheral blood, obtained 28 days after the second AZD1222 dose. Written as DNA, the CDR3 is TGTGCCAGCAGCGTAGGGGGGGCAGATACGCAGTATTTT. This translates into CASSVGGADTQYF.